The subject of this entry is one T cell receptor beta chain. This record comes from a study of shared T cell receptors in the human thymus. Assay used: immunoSEQ multiplex PCR; TCRdb lists only in-frame clones, some missing. The table records hundreds of thousands of clones, about 80% of them present only once. The germline V gene has CDR1 SGHRS and CDR2 YFSETQ. This CDR3 has 13 amino acids. Trimming cost V 4 bases and J 5 bases, with 12 bases left between them. The same sample was also studied in work on human thymus T cells. That report notes: Corrective surgery for congenital heart defects was being performed on the healthy Finnish infants who were the donors.

The chain links TRBV5-1 to TRBJ1-1; D is perhaps TRBD1 (5 bases). The sample consisted of thymocytes. The receptor comes from a boy under two years old with a congenital heart defect. CDR3: CASSVGRQTEAFF. CDR3 in DNA: TGCGCCAGCAGCGTCGGGAGACAGACTGAAGCTTTCTTT.